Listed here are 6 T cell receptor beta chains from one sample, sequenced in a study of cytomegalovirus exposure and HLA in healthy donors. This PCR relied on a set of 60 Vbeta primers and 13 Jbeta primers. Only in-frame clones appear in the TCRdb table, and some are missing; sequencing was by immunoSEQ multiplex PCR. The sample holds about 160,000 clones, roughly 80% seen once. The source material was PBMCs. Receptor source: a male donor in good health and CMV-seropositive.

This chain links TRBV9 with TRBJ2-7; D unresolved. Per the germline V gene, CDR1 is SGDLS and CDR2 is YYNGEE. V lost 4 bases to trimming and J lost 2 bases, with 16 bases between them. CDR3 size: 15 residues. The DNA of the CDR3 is TGTGCCAGCAGCCGTACGGAAAGCGCGCCCTACGAGCAGTACTTC. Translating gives CASSRTESAPYEQYF.

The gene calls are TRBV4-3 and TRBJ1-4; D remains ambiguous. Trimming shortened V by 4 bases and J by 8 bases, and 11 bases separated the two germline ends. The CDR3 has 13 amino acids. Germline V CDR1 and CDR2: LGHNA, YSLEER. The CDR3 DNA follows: TGCGCCAGCAGCCCGGGGAGGCACGAAAAACTGTTTTTT. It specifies CASSPGRHEKLFF.

The CDR3 sequence is CASSPSVEATNEKLFF. CDR3 bases: TGCGCCAGCAGCCCGTCGGTTGAGGCAACTAATGAAAAACTGTTTTTT. The chain couples TRBV5-1 to TRBJ1-4, with D hard to call. The CDR3 runs 16 residues. V lost 4 bases, J lost 0 bases, and 13 bases lay in between. Germline V gene lookup returns CDR1 SGHRS and CDR2 YFSETQ.

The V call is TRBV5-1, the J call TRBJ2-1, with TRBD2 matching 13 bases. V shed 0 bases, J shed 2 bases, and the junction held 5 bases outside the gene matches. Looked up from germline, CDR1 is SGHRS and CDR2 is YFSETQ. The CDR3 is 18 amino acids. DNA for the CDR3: TGCGCCAGCAGCTTGGGACTAGCGGGGGGAGGCCCCTACAATGAGCAGTTCTTC. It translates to CASSLGLAGGGPYNEQFF.

The CDR3, as DNA: TGTGCCAGCAGCTTGGAGGGGGCAGGTAATGAAAAACTGTTTTTT. Protein sequence: CASSLEGAGNEKLFF. The J gene is TRBJ1-4, the V gene TRBV5-6; 7 bases are shared with TRBD1. The CDR3 consists of 15 residues. The ends lost 0 bases at V and 4 bases at J; junction bases unmatched: 3. The germline gives CDR1 SGHDT, CDR2 YYEEEE. Looking up the rest from reference TRBV5-6 and TRBJ1-4 gives the full variable domain: DAGVTQSPTHLIKTRGQQVTLRCSPKSGHDTVSWYQQALGQGPQFIFQYYEEEERQRGNFPDRFSGHQFPNYSSELNVNALLLGDSALYLCASSLEGAGNEKLFFGSGTQLSVL.

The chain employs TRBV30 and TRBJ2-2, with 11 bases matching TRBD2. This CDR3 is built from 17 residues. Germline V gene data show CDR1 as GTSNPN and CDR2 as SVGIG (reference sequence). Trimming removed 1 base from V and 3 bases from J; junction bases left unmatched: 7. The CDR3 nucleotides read TGTGCCTGGAGTGGATTAGCGGGGGGGCGGGACACCGGGGAGCTGTTTTTT. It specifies CAWSGLAGGRDTGELFF.